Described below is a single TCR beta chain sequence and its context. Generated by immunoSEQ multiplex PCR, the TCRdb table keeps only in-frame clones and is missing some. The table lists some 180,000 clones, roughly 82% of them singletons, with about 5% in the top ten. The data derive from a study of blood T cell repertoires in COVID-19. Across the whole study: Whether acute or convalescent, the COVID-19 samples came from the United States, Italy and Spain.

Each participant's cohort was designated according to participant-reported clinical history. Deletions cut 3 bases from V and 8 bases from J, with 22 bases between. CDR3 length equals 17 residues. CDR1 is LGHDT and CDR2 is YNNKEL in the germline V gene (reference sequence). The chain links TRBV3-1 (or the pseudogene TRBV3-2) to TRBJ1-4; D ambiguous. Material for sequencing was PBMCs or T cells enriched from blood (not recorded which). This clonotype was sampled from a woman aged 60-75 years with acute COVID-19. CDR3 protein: CASSHPGSGVHWEKLFF. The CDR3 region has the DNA TGTGCCAGCAGCCACCCGGGGAGCGGCGTGCATTGGGAAAAACTGTTTTTT.